A selection of T cell receptor beta chains follows, all from one sample in a study of cytotoxic CD8 clonotypes in ibrutinib-treated CLL. The table came from immunoSEQ multiplex PCR; TCRdb's copy has only in-frame clones and leaves some out. The sample lists about 250,000 clones; roughly 74% were seen once. Source: PBMCs, taken after 24 months of ibrutinib treatment. The receptors shown here come from a human donor with chronic lymphocytic leukemia. CDR3s include the opening cysteine and the closing phenylalanine or tryptophan. The D gene is left open where the match is weak. A clone size is listed for some rows: how often the clone was seen (once, few, many), or a class if it is expanded.

-	-	TRBV18	TRBJ1-2	TGTGCCAGCTCACCGCCGTATGGCTACACCTTC	CASSPPYGYTF
TRBD2	-	TRBV9	TRBJ2-1	TGTGCCAGCAGCGTAGGAGGTCAGGGAGGGGTAGCTAATGAGCAGTTCTTC	CASSVGGQGGVANEQFF
-	-	TRBV28	TRBJ1-4	TGTGCCAGCATGGCTGGGGACCCCGGCGAAAAACTGTTTTTT	CASMAGDPGEKLFF
-	-	TRBV7-6	TRBJ1-1	TGTGCCAGCAGCCGAAGTGGGATGACTGAAGCTTTCTTT	CASSRSGMTEAFF
-	few	TRBV7-3	TRBJ1-5	TGTGCCAGCAGCAAGGACGGATATCAGCCCCAGCATTTT	CASSKDGYQPQHF
-	-	TRBV5-1	TRBJ2-5	TGCGCCAGCAGCTTGGGCGGCTCGCAAGAGACCCAGTACTTC	CASSLGGSQETQYF
-	once	TRBV4-1	TRBJ1-1	TGCGCCAGCAGCCAAGAGGGGTTAAGGGATGAAGCTTTCTTT	CASSQEGLRDEAFF
-	-	TRBV18	TRBJ1-5	TGTGCCAGCTCACCACCGGGTGGGGAGCCCCAGCATTTT	CASSPPGGEPQHF
-	-	TRBV18	TRBJ2-3	TGTGCCAGCTCACCTCCAGCGGGCCCCAGCACAGATACGCAGTATTTT	CASSPPAGPSTDTQYF
-	-	TRBV5-6	TRBJ2-7	TGTGCCAGCAGCCTCGTTTACGAGCAGTACTTC	CASSLVYEQYF
-	-	TRBV5-4	TRBJ2-7	TGTGCCAGCAGCCCGCAGAGGGGGTCCTACGAGCAGTACTTC	CASSPQRGSYEQYF
TRBD1	few	TRBV30	TRBJ1-3	TGTGCCTGGAGTGCGGACAGGCAAAACACCATATATTTT	CAWSADRQNTIYF
-	few	TRBV7-8	TRBJ1-1	TGTGCCAGCAGGCTAGGACCCTCGAAGAACACTGAAGCTTTCTTT	CASRLGPSKNTEAFF
-	-	TRBV21-1	TRBJ2-5	TGTGCCAGCAGCAAATGGGCCAAAAATACCCAGTACTTC	CASSKWAKNTQYF
-	-	TRBV5-1	TRBJ1-3	TGCGCCAGCAGCTTGGCCGAGGTCTCTGGAAACACCATATATTTT	CASSLAEVSGNTIYF
TRBD2	-	TRBV28	TRBJ2-7	TGTGCCAGCAGACCGGGACTAGCGGGATCGATTCCCTACGAGCAGTACTTC	CASRPGLAGSIPYEQYF
TRBD2	-	TRBV7-3	TRBJ2-1	TGTGCCAGCAGCTTAAGGAAGGGACTAGATTTCGATGAGCAGTTCTTC	CASSLRKGLDFDEQFF
-	few	TRBV29-1	TRBJ2-7	TGCAGCGCCCATAACGTCCGCTACGAGCAGTACTTC	CSAHNVRYEQYF
TRBD2	-	TRBV28	TRBJ2-1	TGTGCCAGCAGTCCGGGACTAGCGGGAGTTGGGGAGCAGTTCTTC	CASSPGLAGVGEQFF
-	-	TRBV7-3	TRBJ2-3	TGTGCCAGCAGCTTAACGGGCCCAGGGGGGACCTGGAATAGCACAGATACGCAGTATTTT	CASSLTGPGGTWNSTDTQYF
-	-	TRBV10-3	TRBJ2-7	TGTGCCATCAGTGCCGGGGTCGAGCAGTACTTC	CAISAGVEQYF
-	-	TRBV27	TRBJ1-1	TGTGCCAGCAGTTTACGGACGGGGGACACTGAAGCTTTCTTT	CASSLRTGDTEAFF
-	-	TRBV2	TRBJ1-5	TGTGCCAGCACGAGAGAACAGATTAAGAATCAGCCCCAGCATTTT	CASTREQIKNQPQHF
TRBD1	-	TRBV5-4	TRBJ2-1	TGTGCCAGCAGCTCGCCACTAGGGGACAGGGCTGTCAATGAGCAGTTCTTC	CASSSPLGDRAVNEQFF
TRBD1	-	TRBV10-3	TRBJ1-1	TGTGCCACCAGGGACAGCAACACTGAAGCTTTCTTT	CATRDSNTEAFF
-	-	TRBV28	TRBJ2-7	TGTGCCAGCAGTTGGGACCCTTACTACGAGCAGTACTTC	CASSWDPYYEQYF
-	-	TRBV2	TRBJ2-7	TGTGCCAGCAGTGGGGGCGGCGGGTACGAGCAGTACTTC	CASSGGGGYEQYF
-	-	TRBV9	TRBJ2-7	TGTGCCAGCAGCGGAAACAAGGGAGGAGGCTACGAGCAGTACTTC	CASSGNKGGGYEQYF
TRBD2	-	TRBV19	TRBJ2-7	TGTGCCAGTAGTACCCCCCTAATGGCGGGAGGGCACTACGAGCAGTACTTC	CASSTPLMAGGHYEQYF
TRBD2	-	TRBV27	TRBJ2-7	TGTGCCAGCAGTTTAACTCGGGGGGTCATGTCCTACGAGCAGTACTTC	CASSLTRGVMSYEQYF
-	few	TRBV4-2	TRBJ1-2	TGTGCCAGCAGCCAAAGGACTGCTAACTATGGCTACACCTTC	CASSQRTANYGYTF
-	-	TRBV28	TRBJ1-4	TGTGCCAGCAGTTTGGGAGGTGAAAAACTGTTTTTT	CASSLGGEKLFF
TRBD1	once	TRBV6-5	TRBJ1-4	TGTGCCAGCAGTTTCCGGGACAGGGGATATGAAAAACTGTTTTTT	CASSFRDRGYEKLFF
-	-	TRBV29-1	TRBJ2-7	TGCAGCGTTGCTTCGTGGACTCAACCCTACGAGCAGTACTTC	CSVASWTQPYEQYF
-	once	TRBV7-9	TRBJ1-5	TGTGCCAGCAGCTCCGGGCCGAATCCCAATCAGCCCCAGCATTTT	CASSSGPNPNQPQHF
TRBD2	-	TRBV28	TRBJ2-7	TGTGCCAGCAGGTTGTTAACGGGAGGAGCCTACGAGCAGTACTTC	CASRLLTGGAYEQYF
-	-	TRBV28	TRBJ1-5	TGTGCCAGCAGAACGGACCGGACAGAAAATCAGCCCCAGCATTTT	CASRTDRTENQPQHF
-	-	TRBV2	TRBJ2-7	TGTGCCAGCAGGGGATGGGACGGCTCCTACGAGCAGTACTTC	CASRGWDGSYEQYF
-	few	TRBV28	TRBJ1-1	TGTGCCAGCAGGGTCGCCGGAACTGAAGCTTTCTTT	CASRVAGTEAFF
-	-	TRBV6-5	TRBJ2-5	TGTGCCAGCAGGGGTCGGAGAGTAGAGACCCAGTACTTC	CASRGRRVETQYF
-	-	TRBV11-2	TRBJ2-1	TGTGCCAGCAGCTTAGATATTAGGAATGAGCAGTTCTTC	CASSLDIRNEQFF
-	-	TRBV29-1	TRBJ2-3	TGCAGCGGACCCGACGGGAGATATACGCAGTATTTT	CSGPDGRYTQYF
-	-	TRBV27	TRBJ2-1	TGTGCCAGCAGTATTACGACCCTCCTCTCCTACAATGAGCAGTTCTTC	CASSITTLLSYNEQFF
TRBD1	-	TRBV14	TRBJ1-2	TGTGCCAGCAGCCTGACAGGGGGAACCTCACTCAACTATGGCTACACCTTC	CASSLTGGTSLNYGYTF
-	-	TRBV27	TRBJ2-5	TGTGCCAGCAGCCGGCCGGGGGTAGAGACCCAGTACTTC	CASSRPGVETQYF
TRBD2	-	TRBV6-5	TRBJ2-3	TGTGCCAGCAAGCGGGGGTCTGGGTTTGATACGCAGTATTTT	CASKRGSGFDTQYF
TRBD2	-	TRBV11-1	TRBJ2-1	TGTGCCAGCTCTAGGACTAGCGGGAAAATCCACAATGAGCAGTTCTTC	CASSRTSGKIHNEQFF
-	-	TRBV9	TRBJ2-1	TGTGCCAGCAGCGTTTACTGGGGCTCGGGCAATGAGCAGTTCTTC	CASSVYWGSGNEQFF
TRBD2	few	TRBV18	TRBJ2-1	TGTGCCAGCTCACCAGCGGGACTAGCGGGAAAGTTATTGGAGCAGTTCTTC	CASSPAGLAGKLLEQFF
-	-	TRBV29-1	TRBJ2-7	TGCAGCGCCACACGAGGGGAGCCCACCTACGAGCAGTACTTC	CSATRGEPTYEQYF